The TCR beta chain under discussion was sequenced for a study of T cells after yellow fever vaccination. The length of the CDR3 is 16 residues. V dropped 4 bases and J dropped 6; count of bases not matched to a gene: 12. Germline V CDR1 and CDR2: MGHRA, YSYEKL. For TCR, cDNA came from 5'RACE template switching, which added a universal primer site and UMIs. Via MiXCR, TCRdb re-called the 5' RACE reads, giving one row per CDR3 protein. The sample contains a few hundred thousand distinct CDR3 sequences, roughly 4.3% of which appear only once. The sequence was obtained from a young man who received the YFV17D yellow fever vaccine. The source was PBMCs, collected 5 days after the yellow fever booster vaccination. This rearrangement joins TRBV4-1 to TRBJ2-3, with 8 bases fitting TRBD2. CDR3 in DNA: TGCGCCAGCAGCCGTCTGGCGGGGGGCACGCGGGATACGCAGTATTTT. Amino acids: CASSRLAGGTRDTQYF.